The 26 T cell receptor beta chains given below trace back to one sample, sequenced in a study of blood T cell repertoires in COVID-19. Clones were sequenced by immunoSEQ multiplex PCR, and TCRdb holds only the in-frame ones, with some missing. The sample shows around 140,000 clones, about 91% of them seen only once. The specimen was peripheral blood. Receptors were obtained from a man between 45 and 60 years old with acute or convalescent COVID-19.

This clone came up once. V gene TRBV18 combines with J gene TRBJ1-1, with a possible D match to TRBD1 (6 bases). Trimming removed 6 bases from V and 10 bases from J, with 21 bases in between. The CDR3 has 14 residues. Germline loops: CDR1 KGHSH, CDR2 LQKENI. The CDR3 spells CASSPDRLGRTAFF. The DNA of the CDR3 is TGTGCCAGCTCGCCCGACAGGTTAGGGAGAACAGCTTTCTTT.

This clone was detected a few times. The chain links TRBV28 to TRBJ1-2; D is unresolved. V gave up 5 bases and J gave up 0 bases, with 16 bases separating them. This CDR3 has 16 residues. CDR1 and CDR2 (germline): MDHEN, SYDVKM. This CDR3 reads CASSHRSQRANYGYTF. The DNA for the CDR3 is TGTGCCAGCAGTCACCGAAGTCAGCGAGCTAACTATGGCTACACCTTC.

CDR3 in amino acids: CASRDRGGRETQYF. The CDR3 DNA reads TGTGCCAGCAGAGATAGGGGAGGGCGAGAGACCCAGTACTTC. The gene calls are TRBV6-5 and TRBJ2-5, with TRBD2 matching 7 bases. The CDR3 totals 14 residues. Unmatched junction bases numbered 8, after V lost 6 bases and J lost 4 bases. CDR1 and CDR2 (germline): MNHEY, SVGAGI.

The chain is built from TRBV5-1 and TRBJ1-1; the match to TRBD1 covers 10 bases. The CDR3 runs to 19 residues. Trimming took 4 bases from V and 1 from J; bases not matched to a gene: 16. Per germline, CDR1 SGHRS and CDR2 YFSETQ. The CDR3 sequence: CASSTGTGESWAPNTEAFF. Here the CDR3 DNA reads TGCGCCAGCAGCACAGGGACAGGGGAATCGTGGGCTCCGAACACTGAAGCTTTCTTT. Combining the CDR3 with reference TRBV5-1 and TRBJ1-1 gives the whole variable domain KAGVTQTPRYLIKTRGQQVTLSCSPISGHRSVSWYQQTPGQGLQFLFEYFSETQRNKGNFPGRFSGRQFSNSRSEMNVSTLELGDSALYLCASSTGTGESWAPNTEAFFGQGTRLTVV.

This sequence joins TRBV7-2 and TRBJ2-3, with 8 bases lining up with TRBD2. Trimming at V came to 1 base and at J to 15 bases, leaving 9 bases not matched to a gene. Germline loops: CDR1 SGHTA, CDR2 FQGNSA. This CDR3 contains 13 residues. CDR3 loop: CASSLVAQREHYF. In DNA, the CDR3 is TGTGCCAGCAGCTTAGTAGCCCAGCGGGAGCATTATTTT.

V and J are TRBV5-6 and TRBJ1-2; no reliable D call. Per germline, CDR1 SGHDT and CDR2 YYEEEE. The CDR3 spans 12 residues. Trimming left V 0 bases short and J 7 bases short, with 7 bases between. CDR3 protein: CASSLASSGYTF. The CDR3 bases are TGTGCCAGCAGCTTGGCCTCGAGTGGCTACACCTTC.

This clone was found a few times. V usage is TRBV14 and J usage is TRBJ2-1, with D possibly being TRBD2 (6 bases). CDR3 length: 13 amino acids. V was shortened by 6 bases and J by 5 bases, with 11 bases between the two germline ends. The germline V gene has CDR1 SGHDN and CDR2 FVKESK. The CDR3 region is CASRHRRDNEQFF. The DNA for the CDR3 is TGTGCCAGCAGGCATAGGAGGGACAATGAGCAGTTCTTC.

The V gene is TRBV19, the J gene TRBJ1-4; no definite D call. Germline CDR1 reads LNHDA; CDR2 reads SQIVND (reference sequence). This CDR3 has 15 residues. Trimming pared 3 bases from V and 8 bases from J, leaving 16 bases between. The CDR3 loop is CASSMGRPGKEKLFF. The CDR3 DNA reads as TGTGCCAGTAGTATGGGGAGGCCGGGGAAGGAAAAACTGTTTTTT.

A few counts support this clone. This sequence joins TRBV9 and TRBJ2-1; 8 bases are shared with TRBD2. The germline V gene encodes CDR1 SGDLS and CDR2 YYNGEE. CDR3 length equals 13 residues. J was trimmed by 9 bases and V by 3 bases; bases with no gene match: 5. CDR3 protein: CASSGTSSGEQFF. The CDR3 bases are TGTGCCAGCAGCGGGACTAGCTCTGGTGAGCAGTTCTTC.

The chain combines TRBV5-1 with TRBJ1-2; 12 bases match TRBD1. Per the germline V gene, CDR1 is SGHRS and CDR2 is YFSETQ. This CDR3 has 17 amino acids. V shed 4 bases and J 1 base; nucleotides not matched to a gene: 8. CDR3 protein: CASSDRDRGPNNYGYTF. The CDR3, as DNA: TGCGCCAGCAGCGACCGGGACAGGGGGCCCAATAACTATGGCTACACCTTC.

CDR3 sequence (DNA): TGTGCCAGCAGCCAAGGGGCTTCACGCAGGGATGAGCAGTTCTTC. Translating gives CASSQGASRRDEQFF. The chain recombines TRBV4-2 with TRBJ2-1; tentatively, D is TRBD1 (5 bases). Per the germline V gene, CDR1 is LGHNA and CDR2 is YNFKEQ. V was shortened by 1 base and J by 8 bases, with 15 bases between the two germline ends. This CDR3 is built from 15 residues.

The rearrangement links TRBV5-4 to TRBJ1-2, with 7 bases that match TRBD1. V was clipped by 6 bases and J by 5 bases; unmatched bases: 10. CDR1 SGHNT and CDR2 YYREEE come from the germline V gene (reference sequence). The CDR3 spans 14 residues. CDR3 sequence reads: CASIQGTADYGYTF. Here the CDR3 DNA reads TGTGCCAGCATCCAAGGGACAGCCGATTATGGCTACACCTTC.

V is TRBV29-1 and J is TRBJ1-2, with D tentatively TRBD1 (5 bases). The CDR3 runs 13 residues. Germline CDR1 reads SQVTM; CDR2 reads ANQGSEA. Trimming removed 1 base from V and 6 bases from J, with 12 bases in between. CDR3 in amino acids: CSVEGGWTNGYTF. DNA for the CDR3: TGCAGCGTTGAAGGGGGGTGGACTAATGGCTACACCTTC.

The DNA for the CDR3 is TGTGCCAGTAAGGGAATGGGGGGGCCTGCGGATCAGCCCCAGCATTTT. Its protein is CASKGMGGPADQPQHF. The chain couples TRBV19 to TRBJ1-5, with D tentatively TRBD1 (6 bases). The CDR3 is 16 amino acids. V dropped 7 bases and J dropped 5 bases, with 21 bases sitting between them. Germline V gene sequence: CDR1 LNHDA, CDR2 SQIVND (reference sequence). The whole variable domain, filled in from reference TRBV19 and TRBJ1-5, reads DGGITQSPKYLFRKEGQNVTLSCEQNLNHDAMYWYRQDPGQGLRLIYYSQIVNDFQKGDIAEGYSVSREKKESFPLTVTSAQKNPTAFYLCASKGMGGPADQPQHFGDGTRLSIL.

V is TRBV9 and J is TRBJ2-1; 8 bases are a match to TRBD2. The CDR3 loop spans 17 amino acids. V was clipped by 2 bases and J by 8 bases; unmatched bases: 15. Germline assignment: CDR1 SGDLS and CDR2 YYNGEE. The CDR3 loop reads CASSVSRSSGRGDEQFF. The CDR3 coding sequence is TGTGCCAGCAGCGTCAGCCGGTCCAGCGGGAGAGGGGATGAGCAGTTCTTC. Based on the CDR3 plus reference TRBV9 and TRBJ2-1, the full variable domain is DSGVTQTPKHLITATGQRVTLRCSPRSGDLSVYWYQQSLDQGLQFLIQYYNGEERAKGNILERFSAQQFPDLHSELNLSSLELGDSALYFCASSVSRSSGRGDEQFFGPGTRLTVL.

The DNA of the CDR3 is TGTGCCACCGCTAGCGGGAGAACCGAGCAGTTCTTC. As protein: CATASGRTEQFF. J is TRBJ2-1 and V is TRBV28; 10 nucleotides align to TRBD2. Trimming took 10 bases from V and 10 from J; bases not matched to a gene: 7. The CDR3 is made up of 12 amino acids. Germline CDR1 reads MDHEN; CDR2 reads SYDVKM.

The chain joins TRBV5-6 to TRBJ1-4; D possibly corresponds to TRBD1 (5 bases). Per the germline V gene, CDR1 is SGHDT and CDR2 is YYEEEE. The CDR3 totals 16 residues. Trimming took 0 bases from V and 8 from J, leaving 17 bases between them. DNA of the CDR3: TGTGCCAGCAGCTTGGCCGACGGGGGAAACAACGAAAAACTGTTTTTT. Translating gives CASSLADGGNNEKLFF.

The CDR3 spells CASSLGTGEEKLFF. DNA of the CDR3: TGTGCCAGCAGTCTCGGGACAGGGGAAGAAAAACTGTTTTTT. The V and J genes are TRBV6-5 and TRBJ1-4; 10 positions match TRBD1. V shed 5 bases, J shed 8 bases, and the junction held 5 bases outside the gene matches. The CDR3 has 14 amino acids. Germline-derived CDR1 and CDR2 are MNHEY and SVGAGI.

CDR3 protein: CASSPIPGTGNTIYF. The CDR3 bases are TGCGCCAGCAGCCCTATCCCCGGGACTGGAAACACCATATATTTT. The gene calls are TRBV5-1 and TRBJ1-3, with D unresolved. V was shortened by 4 bases and J by 2 bases, with 13 bases between the two germline ends. This CDR3 is 15 amino acids long. The germline V gene encodes CDR1 SGHRS and CDR2 YFSETQ. The full variable domain, with the rest looked up from reference TRBV5-1 and TRBJ1-3, is KAGVTQTPRYLIKTRGQQVTLSCSPISGHRSVSWYQQTPGQGLQFLFEYFSETQRNKGNFPGRFSGRQFSNSRSEMNVSTLELGDSALYLCASSPIPGTGNTIYFGEGSWLTVV.

The rearrangement joins TRBV3-1 (or the pseudogene TRBV3-2) to TRBJ2-7; D gene uncertain. The CDR3 spans 12 residues. Germline V gene lookup returns CDR1 LGHDT and CDR2 YNNKEL (reference sequence). The V and J ends lost 10 bases and 2 bases respectively, with 12 bases between them. CDR3 in amino acids: CATQRNTYEQYF. Here the CDR3 DNA reads TGTGCCACCCAGAGGAACACCTACGAGCAGTACTTC.

The gene calls are TRBV7-2 and TRBJ1-1; D might be TRBD1 (5 bases). CDR1 is SGHTA, CDR2 FQGNSA, per germline. Trimming removed 4 bases from V and 6 bases from J, with 24 bases in between. This CDR3 spans 17 amino acids. The CDR3 loop is CASSYHGLIPWGAEAFF. The CDR3 DNA reads as TGTGCCAGCAGCTACCATGGCCTGATCCCATGGGGCGCTGAAGCTTTCTTT.

This chain uses TRBV20-1 with TRBJ2-7; 9 positions match TRBD2. The germline CDR1 and CDR2 sequences are DFQATT and SNEGSKA (reference sequence). Losses at the gene ends were 3 bases for V and 3 bases for J; bases not matched to a gene: 6. The CDR3 consists of 14 residues. The CDR3 loop is CSASNSGSLYEQYF. DNA of the CDR3: TGCAGTGCTAGTAATAGCGGGAGTCTCTACGAGCAGTACTTC.

J is TRBJ2-1 and V is TRBV24-1; 11 positions agree with TRBD2. Germline V gives CDR1 KGHDR, CDR2 SFDVKD. Trimming at V came to 6 bases and at J to 0 bases, leaving 3 bases not matched to a gene. The CDR3 length is 16 residues. CDR3 DNA: TGTGCCACCAGTAAGGGACTAGCGGACTCCTACAATGAGCAGTTCTTC. Its translation is CATSKGLADSYNEQFF.

The genes are TRBV12-3 or TRBV12-4 and TRBJ1-5; the D gene is possibly TRBD1 (5 bases). With 1 base removed from V and 6 bases from J, the gap between germline ends came to 7 bases. CDR3 length: 13 amino acids. As DNA, the CDR3 is TGTGCCAGCAGTTTAGGACAGCTTCAGCCCCAGCATTTT. Translating gives CASSLGQLQPQHF.

This rearrangement joins TRBV2 to TRBJ2-1, with TRBD2 matching over 7 bases. V trimming: 4 bases; J trimming: 6 bases; junction bases outside the gene matches: 3. The CDR3 is 13 residues long. Germline CDR1 and CDR2: SNHLY and FYNNEI. The CDR3 is CASSGGRGNEQFF. The CDR3 DNA reads as TGTGCCAGCAGTGGGGGGAGGGGCAATGAGCAGTTCTTC. The full variable domain, its missing parts supplied by reference TRBV2 and TRBJ2-1, is EPEVTQTPSHQVTQMGQEVILRCVPISNHLYFYWYRQILGQKVEFLVSFYNNEISEKSEIFDDQFSVERPDGSNFTLKIRSTKLEDSAMYFCASSGGRGNEQFFGPGTRLTVL.

The chain recombines TRBV5-1 with TRBJ2-7; D not resolved. The germline V gene encodes CDR1 SGHRS and CDR2 YFSETQ. CDR3 length: 16 residues. V was pared by 0 bases and J by 0 bases, with 13 bases between. In nucleotides, the CDR3 is TGCGCCAGCAGCTTGGTATCCCGCCCTAGCTCCTACGAGCAGTACTTC. Its protein product is CASSLVSRPSSYEQYF.